This entry lists 20 T cell receptor beta chains sequenced from one sample in a study of cytotoxic CD8 clonotypes in ibrutinib-treated CLL. Data came from immunoSEQ multiplex PCR; TCRdb stores just in-frame clones and leaves some out. The sample contains about 34,000 clones, approximately 69% of which appear only once. The source was PBMCs, collected before ibrutinib treatment. These receptors came from a human donor with chronic lymphocytic leukemia.

There are a few counts of this clone. In DNA, the CDR3 is TGTGCCAGCACAGGGCAACTGGCTCAGCCCCAGCATTTT. Encoded protein: CASTGQLAQPQHF. The J gene is TRBJ1-5, the V gene TRBV6-1, with a tentative D call TRBD1 (5 bases). The CDR3 runs to 13 residues. V lost 7 bases and J lost 6, with 13 bases in between. Germline CDR1 and CDR2: MNHNS and SASEGT.

The V and J genes are TRBV28 and TRBJ2-7, with D possibly TRBD1 on 7 matching bases. The V gene lost 7 bases and the J gene lost 6 bases, with 16 bases spanning the gap. CDR3 length: 13 residues. CDR1 and CDR2 from the germline V gene are MDHEN and SYDVKM. CDR3 in amino acids: CASTAGQFAEQYF. CDR3 in DNA: TGTGCCAGCACCGCGGGACAGTTCGCCGAGCAGTACTTC. Based on the CDR3 plus reference TRBV28 and TRBJ2-7, the full variable domain is DVKVTQSSRYLVKRTGEKVFLECVQDMDHENMFWYRQDPGLGLRLIYFSYDVKMKEKGDIPEGYSVSREKKERFSLILESASTNQTSMYLCASTAGQFAEQYFGPGTRLTVT.

The chain employs TRBV9 and TRBJ2-7; D is possibly TRBD2 (5 bases). Germline CDR1 reads SGDLS; CDR2 reads YYNGEE. This CDR3 is 15 amino acids long. V lost 3 bases to trimming and J lost 1 base, with 14 bases between them. In DNA form, the CDR3 reads TGTGCCAGCAGCGCCCCCGGACTCTTATCCTACGAGCAGTACTTC. Protein product: CASSAPGLLSYEQYF.

This clone was picked up a small number of times. V gene TRBV30 combines with J gene TRBJ1-2, with 7 bases that match TRBD1. With 4 bases clipped from V and 6 bases from J, the junction kept 8 bases outside the gene matches. CDR3 size: 13 residues. Germline CDR1 is GTSNPN and CDR2 is SVGIG (reference sequence). The CDR3 bases are TGTGCCTGGAATAGGGGCGACAGGGATGGCTACACCTTC. As protein: CAWNRGDRDGYTF. Together with reference TRBV30 and TRBJ1-2, the CDR3 gives the full variable domain: SQTIHQWPATLVQPVGSPLSLECTVEGTSNPNLYWYRQAAGRGLQLLFYSVGIGQISSEVPQNLSASRPQDRQFILSSKKLLLSDSGFYLCAWNRGDRDGYTFGSGTRLTVV.

The V and J genes are TRBV28 and TRBJ2-7; maybe TRBD1 (6 bases). Between the trimmed V and J ends, which lost 5 bases and 6 bases, there was a span of 20 bases. This CDR3 is 15 amino acids long. The germline V gene encodes CDR1 MDHEN and CDR2 SYDVKM. The CDR3 DNA reads TGTGCCAGCAGTCCGCCAGGGGACCTGCTCGGCGAGCAGTACTTC. Amino acid sequence: CASSPPGDLLGEQYF.

The chain links TRBV18 to TRBJ2-5; D may be TRBD1 (7 bases). Germline CDR1 KGHSH, CDR2 LQKENI. V was trimmed by 6 bases and J by 0 bases, leaving 20 bases between them. The CDR3 extends over 17 amino acids. The CDR3 DNA reads TGTGCCAGCTCCTGGCGGGTGTCAGGGGGGAACCAAGAGACCCAGTACTTC. This sequence encodes CASSWRVSGGNQETQYF.

V and J are TRBV6-1 and TRBJ2-7; D possibly corresponds to TRBD1 (5 bases). Germline V gene lookup returns CDR1 MNHNS and CDR2 SASEGT. The CDR3 has 15 residues. V lost 3 bases and J 0 bases, leaving 12 bases between the germline ends. CDR3 protein: CASSDQGVASYEQYF. The CDR3 bases are TGTGCCAGCAGTGACCAGGGTGTAGCCTCCTACGAGCAGTACTTC.

The V call is TRBV28, the J call TRBJ1-3, with 10 positions matching TRBD1. Germline CDR1 and CDR2: MDHEN and SYDVKM. The CDR3 runs 14 residues. After removal of 11 bases from V and 0 bases from J, the junction contained 4 bases not matched to a gene. DNA for the CDR3: TGTGCCGGGACAGGGGCCAACTCTGGAAACACCATATATTTT. Translating it yields CAGTGANSGNTIYF.

This chain links TRBV2 with TRBJ2-7, with a possible D match to TRBD2 (5 bases). Germline V gene data show CDR1 as SNHLY and CDR2 as FYNNEI. The CDR3 has 12 amino acids. Trimming removed 9 bases from V and 0 bases from J, with 9 bases in between. CDR3 amino acids: CARRVSSYEQYF. The CDR3 nucleotides read TGTGCCAGGCGGGTGAGCTCCTACGAGCAGTACTTC.

This chain connects TRBV13 to TRBJ2-2, with 8 bases identical to TRBD1. Germline V gene sequence: CDR1 PRHDT, CDR2 FYEKMQ (reference sequence). There are 16 residues in the CDR3. V was pared by 5 bases and J by 0 bases, with 5 bases of the junction left unmatched. In nucleotides, the CDR3 is TGTGCCAGCAGCACGGGGGACAGGCCGAACACCGGGGAGCTGTTTTTT. As protein: CASSTGDRPNTGELFF.

This clone was seen only once. This sequence joins TRBV2 and TRBJ1-1, with 11 bases aligning to TRBD1. V was clipped by 5 bases and J by 0 bases; unmatched bases: 5. The CDR3 consists of 16 residues. Looked up from germline, CDR1 is SNHLY and CDR2 is FYNNEI. The CDR3 protein is CASSSGQGGMNTEAFF. For the CDR3, the DNA is TGTGCCAGCAGTTCGGGACAGGGGGGAATGAACACTGAAGCTTTCTTT.

This chain connects TRBV30 to TRBJ2-3, with a weak D call TRBD2 (6 bases). The CDR3 consists of 14 residues. CDR1 and CDR2 (germline): GTSNPN, SVGIG (reference sequence). V lost 0 bases and J lost 1, with 8 bases in between. The CDR3 DNA is TGTGCCTGGAGTGTTGGCGGGGGCACAGATACGCAGTATTTT. It specifies CAWSVGGGTDTQYF. The complete variable domain, with remaining parts taken from reference TRBV30 and TRBJ2-3, reads SQTIHQWPATLVQPVGSPLSLECTVEGTSNPNLYWYRQAAGRGLQLLFYSVGIGQISSEVPQNLSASRPQDRQFILSSKKLLLSDSGFYLCAWSVGGGTDTQYFGPGTRLTVL.

The chain links TRBV4-2 to TRBJ1-1, with 9 bases fitting TRBD1. Germline V gene sequence: CDR1 LGHNA, CDR2 YNFKEQ. The V and J ends lost 0 bases and 1 base, in that order; junction bases with no gene match: 3. CDR3 length: 16 amino acids. CDR3 nucleotide sequence: TGTGCCAGCAGCCAAGACCGGGACAGGGCGAACACTGAAGCTTTCTTT. Its protein product is CASSQDRDRANTEAFF.

The rearrangement joins TRBV7-9 to TRBJ2-1, with 7 bases that match TRBD1. Germline loops: CDR1 SEHNR, CDR2 FQNEAQ (reference sequence). This CDR3 contains 15 residues. Germline trimming cut 3 bases from V and 6 bases from J; bases unmatched to any gene: 8. This CDR3 reads CASSFDRVMGNEQFF. CDR3 sequence (DNA): TGTGCCAGCAGCTTCGACAGGGTTATGGGCAATGAGCAGTTCTTC.

V and J are TRBV7-2 and TRBJ2-5; TRBD2 matches 12 bases. With V trimmed by 3 bases and J by 3 bases, 5 bases remained unmatched. The CDR3 covers 16 residues. CDR1 is SGHTA and CDR2 is FQGNSA in the germline V gene. The CDR3, as DNA: TGTGCCAGCAGCTTCGGGACTAGCGGGTATAAAGAGACCCAGTACTTC. Protein product: CASSFGTSGYKETQYF.

This clone showed up just once. The CDR3 DNA reads TGTGCCACCCTAGGACAGGGCGCTAATGGCTACACCTTC. This sequence encodes CATLGQGANGYTF. This chain joins TRBV27 and TRBJ1-2; TRBD1 matches at 8 bases. The ends lost 10 bases at V and 6 bases at J; junction bases unmatched: 10. From germline, CDR1 is MNHEY and CDR2 SMNVEV (reference sequence). CDR3 length: 13 residues.

This clone has only a few counts. V usage is TRBV7-2 and J usage is TRBJ1-5; 8 positions agree with TRBD1. V dropped 4 bases and J dropped 5; count of bases not matched to a gene: 1. CDR3 length: 13 amino acids. Germline-derived CDR1 and CDR2 are SGHTA and FQGNSA. This chain's CDR3 is CASSSQGDQPQHF. The CDR3 DNA follows: TGTGCCAGCAGCTCACAGGGGGATCAGCCCCAGCATTTT.

V gene TRBV5-1 combines with J gene TRBJ2-7, with 10 nucleotides matching TRBD2. Germline trimming cut 2 bases from V and 4 bases from J; bases unmatched to any gene: 6. The CDR3 contains 15 residues. Germline CDR1 reads SGHRS; CDR2 reads YFSETQ. DNA for the CDR3: TGCGCCAGCAGCTTCCAACTAGCGGGGCAATACGAGCAGTACTTC. This codes for CASSFQLAGQYEQYF. Full variable domain (missing parts from reference TRBV5-1 and TRBJ2-7): KAGVTQTPRYLIKTRGQQVTLSCSPISGHRSVSWYQQTPGQGLQFLFEYFSETQRNKGNFPGRFSGRQFSNSRSEMNVSTLELGDSALYLCASSFQLAGQYEQYFGPGTRLTVT.

This chain connects TRBV4-3 to TRBJ2-6; the D is unclear. The CDR3 totals 17 residues. V lost 1 base, J lost 0 bases, and 10 bases lay in between. Germline loops: CDR1 LGHNA, CDR2 YSLEER. The CDR3, as DNA: TGCGCCAGCAGCCAAGTATTAGCCAGCTCTGGGGCCAACGTCCTGACTTTC. It codes for CASSQVLASSGANVLTF.

In this sample, this clone turned up once. V and J are TRBV19 and TRBJ2-6; 7 bases are shared with TRBD2. The CDR3 spans 17 residues. The germline gives CDR1 LNHDA, CDR2 SQIVND (reference sequence). V shed 5 bases and J 0 bases; nucleotides not matched to a gene: 7. DNA for the CDR3: TGTGCCAGTAGTGGGGGGGACTCTAGCTCTGGGGCCAACGTCCTGACTTTC. Residues: CASSGGDSSSGANVLTF.